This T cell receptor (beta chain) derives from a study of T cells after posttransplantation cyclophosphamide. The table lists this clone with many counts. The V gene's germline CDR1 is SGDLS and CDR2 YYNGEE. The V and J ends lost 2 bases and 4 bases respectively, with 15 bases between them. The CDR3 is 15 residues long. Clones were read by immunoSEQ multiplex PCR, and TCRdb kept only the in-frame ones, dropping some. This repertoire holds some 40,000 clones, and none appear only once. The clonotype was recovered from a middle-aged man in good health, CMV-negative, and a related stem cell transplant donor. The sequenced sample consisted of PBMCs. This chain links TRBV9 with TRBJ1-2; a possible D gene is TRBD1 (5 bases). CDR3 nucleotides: TGTGCCAGCAGCGTCCCCCAGGGTGGACCCTATGGCTACACCTTC. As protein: CASSVPQGGPYGYTF.